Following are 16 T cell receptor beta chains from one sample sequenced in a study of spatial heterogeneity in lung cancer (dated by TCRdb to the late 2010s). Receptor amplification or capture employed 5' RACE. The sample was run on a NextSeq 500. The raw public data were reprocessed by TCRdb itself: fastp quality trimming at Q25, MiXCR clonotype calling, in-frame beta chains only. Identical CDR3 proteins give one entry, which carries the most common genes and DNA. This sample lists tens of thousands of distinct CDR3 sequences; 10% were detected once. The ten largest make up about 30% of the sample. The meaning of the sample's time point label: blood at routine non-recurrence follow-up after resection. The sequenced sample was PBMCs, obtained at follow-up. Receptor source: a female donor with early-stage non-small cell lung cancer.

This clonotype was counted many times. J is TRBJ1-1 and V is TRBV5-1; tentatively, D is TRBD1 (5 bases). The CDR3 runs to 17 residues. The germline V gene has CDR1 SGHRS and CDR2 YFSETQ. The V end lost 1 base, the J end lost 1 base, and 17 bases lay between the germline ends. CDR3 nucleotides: TGCGCCAGCAGCTTGAGGGGTCCCCCTGGGACGAACACTGAAGCTTTCTTT. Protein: CASSLRGPPGTNTEAFF. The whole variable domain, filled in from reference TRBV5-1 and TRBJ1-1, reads KAGVTQTPRYLIKTRGQQVTLSCSPISGHRSVSWYQQTPGQGLQFLFEYFSETQRNKGNFPGRFSGRQFSNSRSEMNVSTLELGDSALYLCASSLRGPPGTNTEAFFGQGTRLTVV.

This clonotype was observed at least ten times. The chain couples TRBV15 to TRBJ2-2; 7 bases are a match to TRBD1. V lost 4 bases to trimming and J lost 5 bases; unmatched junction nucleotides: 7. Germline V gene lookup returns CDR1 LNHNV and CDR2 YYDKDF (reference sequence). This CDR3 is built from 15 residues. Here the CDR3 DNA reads TGTGCCACCAGCAAAGGGACAGCGGAGACCGGGGAGCTGTTTTTT. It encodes CATSKGTAETGELFF.

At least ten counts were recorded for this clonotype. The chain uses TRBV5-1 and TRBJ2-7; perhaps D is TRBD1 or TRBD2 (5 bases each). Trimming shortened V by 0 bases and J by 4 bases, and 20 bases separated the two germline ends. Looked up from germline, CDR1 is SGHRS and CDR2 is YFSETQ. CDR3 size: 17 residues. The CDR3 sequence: CASSLVATGQGPYEQYF. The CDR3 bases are TGCGCCAGCAGCTTGGTGGCGACGGGGCAGGGACCGTACGAGCAGTACTTC.

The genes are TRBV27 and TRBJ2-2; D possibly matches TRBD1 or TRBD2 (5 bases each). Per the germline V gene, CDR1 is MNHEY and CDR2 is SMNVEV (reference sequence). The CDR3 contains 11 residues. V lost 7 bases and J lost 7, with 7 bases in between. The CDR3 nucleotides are TGTGCCAGCATGGGGGTCGGGGAGCTGTTTTTT. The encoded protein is CASMGVGELFF.

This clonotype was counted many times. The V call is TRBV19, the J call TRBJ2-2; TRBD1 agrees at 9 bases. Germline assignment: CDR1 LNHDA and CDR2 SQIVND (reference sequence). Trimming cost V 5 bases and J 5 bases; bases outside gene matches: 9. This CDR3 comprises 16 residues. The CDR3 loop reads CASSPGQGVGTGELFF. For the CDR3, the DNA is TGTGCCAGTAGTCCGGGACAGGGCGTGGGGACCGGGGAGCTGTTTTTT.

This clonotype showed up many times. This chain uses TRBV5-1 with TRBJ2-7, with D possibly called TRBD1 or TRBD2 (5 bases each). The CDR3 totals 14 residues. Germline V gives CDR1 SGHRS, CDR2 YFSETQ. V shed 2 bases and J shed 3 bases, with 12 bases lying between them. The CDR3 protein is CASSFGGASYEQYF. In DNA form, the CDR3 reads TGCGCCAGCAGCTTTGGGGGTGCCAGCTACGAGCAGTACTTC.

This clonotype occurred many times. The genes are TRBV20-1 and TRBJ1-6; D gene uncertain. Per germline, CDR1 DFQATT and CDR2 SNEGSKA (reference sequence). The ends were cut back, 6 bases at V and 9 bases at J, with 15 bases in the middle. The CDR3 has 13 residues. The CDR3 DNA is TGCAGTGCCCCCGATAGCAGGATTTCACCCCTCCACTTT. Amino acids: CSAPDSRISPLHF.

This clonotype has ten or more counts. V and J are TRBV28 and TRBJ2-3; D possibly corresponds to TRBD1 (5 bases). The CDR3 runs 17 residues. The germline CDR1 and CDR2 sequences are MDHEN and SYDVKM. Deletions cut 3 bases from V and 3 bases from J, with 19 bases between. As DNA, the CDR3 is TGTGCCAGCAGTTTTGGTGCCCGAGCAGGGTCGACAGATACGCAGTATTTT. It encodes CASSFGARAGSTDTQYF.

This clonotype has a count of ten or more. The CDR3 nucleotides read TGCGCCAGCAGCCAAGATCGCCAGGGGGTCTACAATGAGCAGTTCTTC. Translated, it gives CASSQDRQGVYNEQFF. The rearrangement joins TRBV4-3 to TRBJ2-1; 7 bases are shared with TRBD1. V dropped 0 bases and J dropped 3; count of bases not matched to a gene: 5. Germline V lookup: CDR1 LGHNA, CDR2 YSLEER. CDR3 length: 16 amino acids.

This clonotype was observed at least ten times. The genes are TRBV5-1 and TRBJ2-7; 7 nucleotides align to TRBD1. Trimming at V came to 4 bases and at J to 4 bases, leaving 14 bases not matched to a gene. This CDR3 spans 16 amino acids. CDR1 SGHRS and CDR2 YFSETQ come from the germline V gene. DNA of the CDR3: TGCGCCAGCAGCCCGCCCGTGACAGGGAAATTTTACGAGCAGTACTTC. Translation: CASSPPVTGKFYEQYF.

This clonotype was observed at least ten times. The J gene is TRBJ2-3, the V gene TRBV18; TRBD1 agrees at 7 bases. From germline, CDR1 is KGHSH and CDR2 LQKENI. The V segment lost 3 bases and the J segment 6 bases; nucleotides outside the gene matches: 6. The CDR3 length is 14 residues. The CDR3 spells CASSPRQGQDTQYF. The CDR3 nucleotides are TGTGCCAGCTCACCCCGACAGGGACAGGATACGCAGTATTTT.

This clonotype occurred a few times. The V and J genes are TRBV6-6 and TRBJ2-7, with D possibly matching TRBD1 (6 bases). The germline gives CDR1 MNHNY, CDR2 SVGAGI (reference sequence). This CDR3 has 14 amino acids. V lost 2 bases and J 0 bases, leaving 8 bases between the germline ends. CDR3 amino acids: CASSYADSSYEQYF. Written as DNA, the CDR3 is TGTGCCAGCAGTTACGCGGACAGCTCCTACGAGCAGTACTTC.

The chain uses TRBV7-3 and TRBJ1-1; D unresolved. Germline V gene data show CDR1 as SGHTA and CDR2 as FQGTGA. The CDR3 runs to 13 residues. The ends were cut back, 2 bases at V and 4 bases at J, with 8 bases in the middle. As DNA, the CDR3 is TGTGCCAGCAGCTTAGGGTCCTTCACTGAAGCTTTCTTT. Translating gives CASSLGSFTEAFF.

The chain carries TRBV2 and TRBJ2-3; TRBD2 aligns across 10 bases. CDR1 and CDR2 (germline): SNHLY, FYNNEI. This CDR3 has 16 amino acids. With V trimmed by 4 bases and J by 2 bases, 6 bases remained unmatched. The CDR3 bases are TGTGCCAGCAGTGCTACTAGCGGGGACTACACAGATACGCAGTATTTT. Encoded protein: CASSATSGDYTDTQYF.

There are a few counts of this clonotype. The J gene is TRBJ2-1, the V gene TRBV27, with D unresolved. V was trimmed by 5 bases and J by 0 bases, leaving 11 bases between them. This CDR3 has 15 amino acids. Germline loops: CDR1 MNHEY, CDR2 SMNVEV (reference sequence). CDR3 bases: TGTGCCAGCAGTGTGGACGGCAGCTCCTACAATGAGCAGTTCTTC. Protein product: CASSVDGSSYNEQFF.

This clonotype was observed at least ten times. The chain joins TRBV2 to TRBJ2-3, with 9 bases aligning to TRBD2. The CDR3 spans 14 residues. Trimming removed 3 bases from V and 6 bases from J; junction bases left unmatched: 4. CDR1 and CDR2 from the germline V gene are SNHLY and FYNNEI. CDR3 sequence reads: CASSDSGGGDTQYF. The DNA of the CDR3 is TGTGCCAGCAGTGATAGCGGGGGCGGGGATACGCAGTATTTT.